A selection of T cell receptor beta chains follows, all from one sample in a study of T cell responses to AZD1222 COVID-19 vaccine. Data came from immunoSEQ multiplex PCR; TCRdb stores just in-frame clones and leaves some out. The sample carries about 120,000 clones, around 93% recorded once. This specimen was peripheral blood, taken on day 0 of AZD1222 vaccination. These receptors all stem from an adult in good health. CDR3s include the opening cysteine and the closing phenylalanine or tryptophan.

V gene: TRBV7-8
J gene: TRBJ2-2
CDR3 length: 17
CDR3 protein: CASSFTGTRGLAGELFF

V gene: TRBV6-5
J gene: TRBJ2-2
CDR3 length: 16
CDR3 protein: CASSYSRTSRGGELFF

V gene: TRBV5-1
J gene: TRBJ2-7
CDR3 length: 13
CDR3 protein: CASSLDLTYEQYF

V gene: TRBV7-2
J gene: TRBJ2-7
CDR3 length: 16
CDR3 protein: CASSLEGGTTTYEQYF

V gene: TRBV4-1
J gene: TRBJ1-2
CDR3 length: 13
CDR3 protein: CASRGQGVYGYTF

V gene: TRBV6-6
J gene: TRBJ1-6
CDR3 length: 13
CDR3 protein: CASRGQYNSPLHF

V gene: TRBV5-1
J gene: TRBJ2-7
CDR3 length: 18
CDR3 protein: CASSWGPGAGSAMGEQYF

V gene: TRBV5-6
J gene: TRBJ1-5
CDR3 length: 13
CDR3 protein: CASSLEGRQPQHF

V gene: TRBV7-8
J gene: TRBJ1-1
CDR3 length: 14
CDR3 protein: CASSLALGNTEAFF

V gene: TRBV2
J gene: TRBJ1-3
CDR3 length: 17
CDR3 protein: CATTSRQLLLPGNTIYF

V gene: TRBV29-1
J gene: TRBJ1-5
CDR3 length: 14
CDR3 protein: CSVKNVGPSQPQHF

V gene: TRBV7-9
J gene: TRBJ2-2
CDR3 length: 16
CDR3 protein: CASSPRTGTNTGELFF

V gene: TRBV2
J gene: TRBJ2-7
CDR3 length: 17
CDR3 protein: CASSDGGSWYRGGEQYF

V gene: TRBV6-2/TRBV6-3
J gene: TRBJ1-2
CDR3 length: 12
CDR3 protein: CASSPSPGGYTF

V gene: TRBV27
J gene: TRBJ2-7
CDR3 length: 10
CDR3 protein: CATKQEALNF

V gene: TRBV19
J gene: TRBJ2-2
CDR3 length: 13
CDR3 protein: CASSIGAAGELFF

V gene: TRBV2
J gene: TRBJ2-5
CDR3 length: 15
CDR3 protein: CASRGLAGWGETQYF

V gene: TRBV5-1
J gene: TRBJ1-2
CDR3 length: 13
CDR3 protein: CASSFELYYGYTF

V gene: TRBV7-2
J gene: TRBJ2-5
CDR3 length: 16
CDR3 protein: CASSLVAGLAPQTQYF

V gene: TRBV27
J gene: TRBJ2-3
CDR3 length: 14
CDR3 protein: CATRVALNTDTQYF

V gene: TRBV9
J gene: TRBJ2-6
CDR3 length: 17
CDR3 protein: CASSEDSYGSGANVLTF

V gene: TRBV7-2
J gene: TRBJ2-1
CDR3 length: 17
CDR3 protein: CASSLENRVAGDHEQFF

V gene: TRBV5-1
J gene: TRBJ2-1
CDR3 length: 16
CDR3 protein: CASSLGSGGSYNEQFF

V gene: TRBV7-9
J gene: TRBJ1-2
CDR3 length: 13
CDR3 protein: CASSLEDGGGYTF

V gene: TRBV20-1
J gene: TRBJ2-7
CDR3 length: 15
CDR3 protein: CSASRDRGRIYEQYF

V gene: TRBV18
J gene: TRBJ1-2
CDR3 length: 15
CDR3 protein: CASSEQGALNYGYTF

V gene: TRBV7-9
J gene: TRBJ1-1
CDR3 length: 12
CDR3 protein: CASSLGTSEAFF

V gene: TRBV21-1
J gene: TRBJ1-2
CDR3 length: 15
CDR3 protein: CASSKKGGTLYGYTF

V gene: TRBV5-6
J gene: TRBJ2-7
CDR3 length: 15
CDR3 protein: CASSLRATSAYEQYF

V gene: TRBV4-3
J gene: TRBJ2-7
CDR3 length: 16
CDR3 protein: CASSQEFGRETYEQYF

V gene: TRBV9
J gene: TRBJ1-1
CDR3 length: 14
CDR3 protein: CASSIQGGDTEAFF

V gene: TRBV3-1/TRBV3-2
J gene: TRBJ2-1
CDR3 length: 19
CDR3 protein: CASSQDWGTSGGTYNEQFF

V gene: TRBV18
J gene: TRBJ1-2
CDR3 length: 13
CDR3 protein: CASSPSGMDGYTF

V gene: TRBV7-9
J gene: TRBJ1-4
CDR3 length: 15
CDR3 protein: CASSLGQGMYEKLFF

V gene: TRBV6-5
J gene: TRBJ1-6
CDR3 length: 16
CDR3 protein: CASSYARGEYNSPLHF

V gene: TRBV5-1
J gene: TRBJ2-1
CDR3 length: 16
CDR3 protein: CASSLGLAVDYNEQFF

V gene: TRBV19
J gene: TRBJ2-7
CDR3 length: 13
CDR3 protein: CASSPGGLYEQYF

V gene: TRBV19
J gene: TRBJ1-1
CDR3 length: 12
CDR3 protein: CASTQDNTEAFF

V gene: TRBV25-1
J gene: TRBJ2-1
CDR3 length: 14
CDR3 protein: CATEGLDWYNEQFF

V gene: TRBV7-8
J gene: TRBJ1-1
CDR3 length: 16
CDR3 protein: CASSLVGGEVNTEAFF

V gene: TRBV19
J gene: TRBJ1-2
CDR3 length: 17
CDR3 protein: CASSGWDSPTDNYGYTF

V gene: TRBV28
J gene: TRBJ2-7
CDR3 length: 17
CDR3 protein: CASSLKVTQGASYEQYF

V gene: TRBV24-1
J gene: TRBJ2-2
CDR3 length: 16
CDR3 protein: CATSDAGGPLTGELFF

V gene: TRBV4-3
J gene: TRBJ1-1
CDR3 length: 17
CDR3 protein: CASSQALDREEDTEAFF

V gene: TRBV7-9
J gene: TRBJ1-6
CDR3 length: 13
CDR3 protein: CASSLNLNSPLHF

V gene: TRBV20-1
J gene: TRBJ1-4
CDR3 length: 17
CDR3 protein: CSASRTLNRDTNEKLFF

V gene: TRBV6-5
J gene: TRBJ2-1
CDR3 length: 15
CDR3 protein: CASSSWTSGRGEQFF

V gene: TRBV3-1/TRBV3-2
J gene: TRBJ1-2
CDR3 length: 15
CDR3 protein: CASSQDWGDNYGYTF

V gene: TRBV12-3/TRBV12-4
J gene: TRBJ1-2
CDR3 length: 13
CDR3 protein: CASSLGQTWGYTF

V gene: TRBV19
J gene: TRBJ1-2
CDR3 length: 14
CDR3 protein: CASSHPSRHYGYTF

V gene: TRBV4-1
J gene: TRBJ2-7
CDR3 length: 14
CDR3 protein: CASSQAGVEGEQYF

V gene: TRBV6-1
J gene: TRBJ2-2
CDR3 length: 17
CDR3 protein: CASSEPGQGARTGELFF

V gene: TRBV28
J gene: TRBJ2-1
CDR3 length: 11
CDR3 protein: CASRAYNEQFF

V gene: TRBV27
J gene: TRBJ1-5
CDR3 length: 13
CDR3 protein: CASSLSFDQPQHF

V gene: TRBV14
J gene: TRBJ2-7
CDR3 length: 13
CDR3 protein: CASSQVQGYEQYF

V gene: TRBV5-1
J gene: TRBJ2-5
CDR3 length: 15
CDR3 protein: CASSLEGGRPETQYF

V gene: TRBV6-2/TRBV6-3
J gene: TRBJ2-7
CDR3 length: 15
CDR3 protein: CASSYSGSEFYEQYF